This is a list of T cell receptor beta chains from one sample in a study of technical replicates of blood from several donors. TCRdb keeps only in-frame clones here, not all; method: immunoSEQ multiplex PCR. The sample has 91,000 or so clones; approximately 95% are singletons. The sequencing input was T cells isolated from PBMCs. Every receptor here comes from a human donor in good health. The CDR3 runs from the conserved cysteine through the conserved F or W.

v_call: TRBV7-2; j_call: TRBJ2-7; cdr3_aa: CASSLRAGENYEQYF
v_call: TRBV7-9; j_call: TRBJ1-4; cdr3_aa: CASRKSRELDEKLFF
v_call: TRBV7-8; j_call: TRBJ2-1; cdr3_aa: CASSLSGAGRNEQFF
v_call: TRBV7-9; j_call: TRBJ2-1; cdr3_aa: CASSPYLSGGEFF
v_call: TRBV6-5; j_call: TRBJ2-1; cdr3_aa: CASSYSGGAVHNEQFF
v_call: TRBV29-1; j_call: TRBJ2-1; cdr3_aa: CSVEAGGALQGEQFF
v_call: TRBV7-9; j_call: TRBJ1-2; cdr3_aa: CASSLVSRADGYTF
v_call: TRBV19; j_call: TRBJ2-1; cdr3_aa: CASSMSLAGGVNNEQFF
v_call: TRBV10-3; j_call: TRBJ1-5; cdr3_aa: CAIGQTDSNQPQHF
v_call: TRBV28; j_call: TRBJ2-7; cdr3_aa: CASSFSPLPTYEQYF
v_call: TRBV27; j_call: TRBJ2-7; cdr3_aa: CASSQSGRMEEQYF
v_call: TRBV19; j_call: TRBJ1-4; cdr3_aa: CASSPGGEEKLFF
v_call: TRBV29-1; j_call: TRBJ1-1; cdr3_aa: CSAQQGQNTEAFF
v_call: TRBV30; j_call: TRBJ2-4; cdr3_aa: CAWRRLGRDSDNAKNIQYF
v_call: TRBV9; j_call: TRBJ2-2; cdr3_aa: CASSAEAGTYTGELFF
v_call: TRBV11-3; j_call: TRBJ2-2; cdr3_aa: CASSQSEGLAGVNTGELFF
v_call: TRBV19; j_call: TRBJ2-7; cdr3_aa: CASSNGEYEQYF
v_call: TRBV6-5; j_call: TRBJ1-1; cdr3_aa: CASMSGQFGTEAFF
v_call: TRBV6-4; j_call: TRBJ2-3; cdr3_aa: CASSDPTGTGARWGTDTQYF
v_call: TRBV11-3; j_call: TRBJ2-7; cdr3_aa: CASSRDSKTSYEQYF
v_call: TRBV7-2; j_call: TRBJ1-2; cdr3_aa: CASSLAAPSLQGGYTF
v_call: TRBV7-9; j_call: TRBJ2-7; cdr3_aa: CASSPGQTYEQYF
v_call: TRBV7-2; j_call: TRBJ1-2; cdr3_aa: CASSLGQAAYGYTF
v_call: TRBV2; j_call: TRBJ2-7; cdr3_aa: CATLGVSGSSYEQYF
v_call: TRBV19; j_call: TRBJ2-3; cdr3_aa: CASSMLAGRTDTQYF
v_call: TRBV5-1; j_call: TRBJ1-2; cdr3_aa: CASSLGPTSDGYTF
v_call: TRBV6-1; j_call: TRBJ2-5; cdr3_aa: CASRVGGRGETQYF
v_call: TRBV7-8; j_call: TRBJ2-7; cdr3_aa: CASSLSRDEQYF
v_call: TRBV5-1; j_call: TRBJ1-1; cdr3_aa: CASSLTGYLAGTGVMNTEAFF
v_call: TRBV7-8; j_call: TRBJ1-1; cdr3_aa: CASSLGRGGMNTEAFF
v_call: TRBV30; j_call: TRBJ2-7; cdr3_aa: CAWSVSGGSYEQYF
v_call: TRBV4-1; j_call: TRBJ2-3; cdr3_aa: CASSRLPAAPSGRWEDTQYF
v_call: TRBV10-2; j_call: TRBJ1-1; cdr3_aa: CASSEGTGLNTEAFF
v_call: TRBV25-1; j_call: TRBJ1-2; cdr3_aa: CASSEYSGHGLYTF
v_call: TRBV5-5; j_call: TRBJ1-3; cdr3_aa: CASSSKGNTIYF
v_call: TRBV2; j_call: TRBJ2-7; cdr3_aa: CASRGAPGLAGGIAAAGEQYF
v_call: TRBV28; j_call: TRBJ2-3; cdr3_aa: CASSYGTGITDTQYF
v_call: TRBV6-1; j_call: TRBJ2-3; cdr3_aa: CASGQAVVKTDTQYF
v_call: TRBV10-3; j_call: TRBJ1-2; cdr3_aa: CAISESAVGLDGYTF
v_call: TRBV18; j_call: TRBJ1-5; cdr3_aa: CASSPLGGSNQPQHF
v_call: TRBV5-6; j_call: TRBJ1-2; cdr3_aa: CASSTGPYGYTF
v_call: TRBV6-5; j_call: TRBJ2-2; cdr3_aa: CASSRDRVNGELFF
v_call: TRBV30; j_call: TRBJ2-5; cdr3_aa: CAWSDTMKTQYF
v_call: TRBV15; j_call: TRBJ2-2; cdr3_aa: CATSRAVGAVNTGELFF
v_call: TRBV5-4; j_call: TRBJ2-2; cdr3_aa: CASSAGLLGSGELFF
v_call: TRBV11-3; j_call: TRBJ1-5; cdr3_aa: CASPRGGWGPQHF